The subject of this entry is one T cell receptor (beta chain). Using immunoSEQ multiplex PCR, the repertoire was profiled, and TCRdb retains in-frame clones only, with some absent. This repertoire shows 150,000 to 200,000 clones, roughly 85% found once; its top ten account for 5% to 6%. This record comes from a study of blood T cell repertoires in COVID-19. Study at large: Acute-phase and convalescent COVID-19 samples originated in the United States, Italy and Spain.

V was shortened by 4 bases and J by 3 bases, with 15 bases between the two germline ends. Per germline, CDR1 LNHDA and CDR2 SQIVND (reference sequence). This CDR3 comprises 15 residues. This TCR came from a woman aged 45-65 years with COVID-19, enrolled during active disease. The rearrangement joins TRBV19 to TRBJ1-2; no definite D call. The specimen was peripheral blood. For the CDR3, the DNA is TGTGCCAGTAGTAGAGAGGGCCTCGGGGACTATGGCTACACCTTC. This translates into CASSREGLGDYGYTF.